The 29 T cell receptor beta chains presented below share a single source sample, sequenced in a study of T cell repertoires in cytomegalovirus infection. For these TCRs, the target antigens are not known. MiXCR was run by TCRdb on the reads, yielding one entry per CDR3 protein. This sample has some 350,000 distinct CDR3 sequences; 34% occur once, and the top ten carry 13%. The sequences come from cultured PBMCs, collected from culture after CMV antigen stimulation. These receptors were taken from a human donor in good health (CMV status not recorded). Some clones in this sample may be carry-over from other donors' samples.

The chain uses TRBV10-3 and TRBJ2-5, with a weak D call TRBD2 (5 bases). V lost 4 bases to trimming and J lost 4 bases, with 16 bases between them. The CDR3 covers 15 residues. Germline loops: CDR1 ENHRY, CDR2 SYGVKD. DNA for the CDR3: TGTGCCATCAGTGCAAGCGGTCAAAACGGAGAGACCCAGTACTTC. Translated, it gives CAISASGQNGETQYF.

The rearrangement uses TRBV7-9 and TRBJ1-2, with D possibly TRBD1 on 6 matching bases. CDR3 size: 16 residues. The V and J ends lost 1 base and 1 base respectively, with 13 bases between them. Germline CDR1 and CDR2: SEHNR and FQNEAQ (reference sequence). This CDR3 reads CASSLGETGVNYGYTF. The CDR3 DNA sequence: TGTGCCAGCAGCTTAGGAGAGACAGGAGTTAACTATGGCTACACCTTC.

Concerning this clonotype: This may stem from a read error, because a much larger clone lies one nucleotide away. This rearrangement joins TRBV7-2 to TRBJ2-3, with a weak D call TRBD2 (7 bases). V was cut by 8 bases and J by 2 bases, with 17 bases left in between. The CDR3 is made up of 15 amino acids. The germline V gene has CDR1 SGHTA and CDR2 FQGNSA. The CDR3 DNA reads TGTGCCAGCCCCAACGGGCGGGGGCTCACAGATACGCAGTATTTT. Translating gives CASPNGRGLTDTQYF.

The rearrangement joins TRBV28 to TRBJ1-5, with D possibly TRBD1 on 5 matching bases. The CDR3 is made up of 17 amino acids. V lost 4 bases and J 2 bases, leaving 18 bases between the germline ends. Germline loops: CDR1 MDHEN, CDR2 SYDVKM. The CDR3 DNA reads as TGTGCCAGCAGTTCCGACATAAACAGGTTTGGCAATCAGCCCCAGCATTTT. Encoded protein: CASSSDINRFGNQPQHF.

The CDR3 spells CASGTGVAEQYF. DNA for the CDR3: TGTGCCTCGGGCACGGGAGTCGCCGAGCAGTACTTC. The genes are TRBV30 and TRBJ2-7; maybe TRBD2 (6 bases). Germline assignment: CDR1 GTSNPN and CDR2 SVGIG (reference sequence). V was cut by 7 bases and J by 6 bases, with 16 bases left in between. The CDR3 is 12 residues long. The full variable domain, in which reference TRBV30 and TRBJ2-7 provide the parts outside the CDR3, is SQTIHQWPATLVQPVGSPLSLECTVEGTSNPNLYWYRQAAGRGLQLLFYSVGIGQISSEVPQNLSASRPQDRQFILSSKKLLLSDSGFYLCASGTGVAEQYFGPGTRLTVT.

The chain couples TRBV27 to TRBJ1-1; D ambiguous. V lost 6 bases and J 3 bases, leaving 8 bases between the germline ends. Germline V gene data show CDR1 as MNHEY and CDR2 as SMNVEV (reference sequence). This CDR3 contains 12 residues. DNA of the CDR3: TGTGCCAGCAGAGACATATACACTGAAGCTTTCTTT. As protein: CASRDIYTEAFF.

The chain uses TRBV20-1 and TRBJ1-1, with unresolved D. V lost 0 bases and J lost 0, with 11 bases in between. CDR1 and CDR2 from the germline V gene are DFQATT and SNEGSKA (reference sequence). CDR3 size: 15 residues. This chain's CDR3 is CSAREPLGMNTEAFF. CDR3 DNA sequence: TGCAGTGCTAGAGAACCCCTCGGAATGAACACTGAAGCTTTCTTT.

In this sample, this clonotype turned up a few times. This sequence joins TRBV7-9 and TRBJ2-1; TRBD2 matches at 10 bases. Germline values: CDR1 SEHNR, CDR2 FQNEAQ (reference sequence). V lost 4 bases, J lost 0 bases, and 18 bases stayed unmatched. This CDR3 region has 21 residues. In DNA form, the CDR3 reads TGTGCCAGCAGCTCCACCACGGGACTAGCGCCAAAAGGCGACTCCTACAATGAGCAGTTCTTC. It is translated as CASSSTTGLAPKGDSYNEQFF.

CDR3 sequence reads: CASSLSSSRDEQFF. In nucleotides, the CDR3 is TGTGCCAGCAGTTTATCGTCTAGTAGGGATGAGCAGTTCTTC. The chain combines TRBV27 with TRBJ2-1; D gene uncertain. The CDR3 is made up of 14 amino acids. Germline V gives CDR1 MNHEY, CDR2 SMNVEV (reference sequence). V was trimmed by 0 bases and J by 8 bases, leaving 11 bases between them.

This clonotype was counted between two and nine times. The V gene is TRBV7-6, the J gene TRBJ1-1, with D maybe TRBD1 (5 bases). V was clipped by 5 bases and J by 5 bases, with 12 bases between them. Germline CDR1 and CDR2: SGHVS and FNYEAQ. The CDR3 loop spans 13 amino acids. CDR3 nucleotide sequence: TGTGCCAGCAGCCCGGGGCCCTGGACTGAAGCTTTCTTT. Amino acids: CASSPGPWTEAFF.

This clonotype appeared many times. The CDR3 nucleotides read TGTGCCAGCAGCTCGGGACTAGCGGTGGGGAATGAGCAGTTCTTC. It specifies CASSSGLAVGNEQFF. V usage is TRBV7-8 and J usage is TRBJ2-1; TRBD2 agrees at 11 bases. The trim removed 4 bases at V and 7 bases at J, leaving 6 bases unmatched. The CDR3 extends over 15 amino acids. CDR1 is SGHVS and CDR2 is FQNEAQ in the germline V gene.

This chain links TRBV5-1 with TRBJ2-1, with 8 bases that match TRBD1. Germline CDR1 and CDR2: SGHRS and YFSETQ. Unmatched junction bases numbered 11, after V lost 4 bases and J lost 8 bases. There are 15 residues in the CDR3. CDR3 residues: CASSPDRAGGYEQFF. The CDR3 nucleotides are TGCGCCAGCAGCCCGGACAGGGCTGGGGGATATGAGCAGTTCTTC.

The chain joins TRBV28 to TRBJ2-5; 9 nucleotides line up with TRBD2. This CDR3 spans 19 amino acids. CDR1 is MDHEN and CDR2 is SYDVKM in the germline V gene. V lost 5 bases and J lost 1; bases outside the gene matches: 17. The CDR3 DNA is TGTGCCAGCAGTCCAAACCGACGAACGGCGGGAGGGACCCAAGAGACCCAGTACTTC. It codes for CASSPNRRTAGGTQETQYF.

This clonotype was seen repeatedly, ten times or more. The chain combines TRBV7-2 with TRBJ2-2; TRBD2 matches at 8 bases. Germline V lookup: CDR1 SGHTA, CDR2 FQGNSA. The length of the CDR3 is 16 residues. Trimming removed 4 bases from V and 3 bases from J; junction bases left unmatched: 7. The CDR3 nucleotides are TGTGCCAGCAGCTGGAGCGGGAGATCGGACACCGGGGAGCTGTTTTTT. It encodes CASSWSGRSDTGELFF.

The V gene is TRBV20-1, the J gene TRBJ2-3, with TRBD2 identical over 10 bases. Trimming removed 4 bases from V and 2 bases from J; junction bases left unmatched: 18. The CDR3 covers 19 residues. Looked up from germline, CDR1 is DFQATT and CDR2 is SNEGSKA (reference sequence). The DNA of the CDR3 is TGCAGTGCTACTCTAGCGACTAGCGGGTCCTCGGGGCCCACAGATACGCAGTATTTT. It yields the protein CSATLATSGSSGPTDTQYF.

The V call is TRBV6-1, the J call TRBJ2-7, with TRBD2 as a possible D gene (5 bases). V lost 7 bases to trimming and J lost 6 bases, with 13 bases between them. This CDR3 comprises 12 residues. Per germline, CDR1 MNHNS and CDR2 SASEGT. The CDR3, as DNA: TGTGCCAGCACCGCGACTCGGGGCGAGCAGTACGTC. It translates to CASTATRGEQYV.

This chain uses TRBV12-5 with TRBJ2-1; D remains ambiguous. CDR3 length: 13 residues. In germline, CDR1 is LGHNT, CDR2 FRNRAP. The V and J ends lost 2 bases and 0 bases respectively, with 2 bases between them. The CDR3, as DNA: TGTGCTAGTGGTTTGAGCTCCTACAATGAGCAGTTCTTC. Translated, it gives CASGLSSYNEQFF.

The chain employs TRBV23-1 and TRBJ1-2, with D tentatively TRBD1 (6 bases). TRBV23-1 is sorted into the ORF group, with uncertain function. Trimming shortened V by 2 bases and J by 7 bases, and 17 bases separated the two germline ends. There are 15 residues in the CDR3. The CDR3 region has the DNA TGCGCCAGCAGTCAACGGACAGTAGATATCGGTGGCTACACCTTC. It is translated as CASSQRTVDIGGYTF.

There are many counts of this clonotype. This rearrangement joins TRBV6-2 or TRBV6-3 to TRBJ2-2; D unresolved. V lost 5 bases and J 9 bases, leaving 10 bases between the germline ends. Germline loops: CDR1 MNHEY, CDR2 SVGEGT. The CDR3 is 12 residues long. For the CDR3, the DNA is TGTGCCAGCAGTGAACTCAGGAGGGAGCTGTTTTTT. It is translated as CASSELRRELFF.

A few counts support this clonotype. J is TRBJ2-3 and V is TRBV11-2; no firm D call. Germline assignment: CDR1 SGHAT and CDR2 FQNNGV. The CDR3 has 13 amino acids. V was cut by 0 bases and J by 8 bases, with 9 bases left in between. CDR3 nucleotides: TGTGCCAGCAGCTTAGATCATGGGGTTACGCAGTATTTT. It yields the protein CASSLDHGVTQYF.

This clonotype has a handful of counts. The chain couples TRBV20-1 to TRBJ1-2; 8 positions match TRBD1. Germline CDR1 DFQATT, CDR2 SNEGSKA (reference sequence). V was clipped by 6 bases and J by 4 bases; unmatched bases: 7. The CDR3 is made up of 13 amino acids. The CDR3 spells CSAKITGGYGYTF. The CDR3 nucleotides read TGCAGTGCGAAAATTACAGGGGGCTATGGCTACACCTTC.

This chain uses TRBV15 with TRBJ1-5; D perhaps matches TRBD1 (5 bases). Trimming removed 0 bases at V and 2 bases at J, with 14 bases between. In germline, CDR1 is LNHNV, CDR2 YYDKDF (reference sequence). The CDR3 covers 17 residues. CDR3 loop: CATSRDRGFNGNQPQHF. For the CDR3, the DNA is TGTGCCACCAGCAGAGATCGGGGGTTTAATGGCAATCAGCCCCAGCATTTT.

This clonotype was observed a handful of times. The chain links TRBV7-8 to TRBJ1-5; TRBD1 matches 7 bases. Germline assignment: CDR1 SGHVS and CDR2 FQNEAQ. The CDR3 length is 19 residues. Losses at the gene ends were 5 bases for V and 0 bases for J; bases not matched to a gene: 16. The CDR3 DNA reads as TGTGCCAGCAGCATCGGGACAGATGGAATGGATTATAGCAATCAGCCCCAGCATTTT. Its translation: CASSIGTDGMDYSNQPQHF.

About this clonotype: The germline gene is not matched at one end of the junction; a read error may be the cause. The V call is TRBV7-2, the J call TRBJ2-1, with D perhaps matching TRBD1 or TRBD2 (5 bases each). In germline, CDR1 is SGHTA, CDR2 FQGNSA. CDR3 length equals 14 residues. CDR3 nucleotides: TGTGCCAGCGGCTTAGCCGGGGCGAAGAATGAGCAGTTCTTC. Translated, it gives CASGLAGAKNEQFF.

This clonotype was counted at least ten times. J is TRBJ1-4 and V is TRBV4-1; possible D gene TRBD1, 5 bases. This CDR3 is built from 16 residues. V was cut by 6 bases and J by 7 bases, with 21 bases left in between. Germline V lookup: CDR1 MGHRA, CDR2 YSYEKL. CDR3 sequence reads: CASRWSRDFGSEKLFF. The DNA of the CDR3 is TGCGCCAGCAGGTGGTCAAGGGACTTTGGTTCTGAAAAACTGTTTTTT.

The CDR3 protein is CASSQERRRAEETQYF. In DNA form, the CDR3 reads TGTGCCAGCAGCCAAGAGCGGAGGCGGGCGGAAGAGACCCAGTACTTC. The chain employs TRBV4-2 and TRBJ2-5, with a weak D call TRBD2 (5 bases). V was pared by 0 bases and J by 3 bases, with 14 bases between. This CDR3 comprises 16 residues. Germline loops: CDR1 LGHNA, CDR2 YNFKEQ.

This sequence joins TRBV7-9 and TRBJ2-3, with D uncertain. CDR1 SEHNR and CDR2 FQNEAQ come from the germline V gene (reference sequence). Trimming shortened V by 5 bases and J by 8 bases, and 11 bases separated the two germline ends. The CDR3 totals 12 residues. The CDR3 bases are TGTGCCAGCAGCCCGGGCCTCGGTACGCAGTATTTT. Protein sequence: CASSPGLGTQYF.

This clonotype occurred many times. DNA of the CDR3: TGCGCCAGCAGCCCCGGACTAGTGAGCACAGATACGCAGTATTTT. It specifies CASSPGLVSTDTQYF. This chain joins TRBV5-1 and TRBJ2-3, with 7 bases matching TRBD2. Germline CDR1 is SGHRS and CDR2 is YFSETQ. Germline trimming cut 4 bases from V and 0 bases from J; bases unmatched to any gene: 5. There are 15 residues in the CDR3.

The rearrangement joins TRBV19 to TRBJ2-1, with D possibly TRBD1 on 5 matching bases. Germline V gives CDR1 LNHDA, CDR2 SQIVND (reference sequence). The CDR3 has 15 amino acids. The germline V and J ends were trimmed by 0 bases and 1 base, with 7 bases remaining between them. CDR3 loop: CASSIDRESYNEQFF. CDR3 in DNA: TGTGCCAGTAGTATAGACAGGGAATCCTACAATGAGCAGTTCTTC.